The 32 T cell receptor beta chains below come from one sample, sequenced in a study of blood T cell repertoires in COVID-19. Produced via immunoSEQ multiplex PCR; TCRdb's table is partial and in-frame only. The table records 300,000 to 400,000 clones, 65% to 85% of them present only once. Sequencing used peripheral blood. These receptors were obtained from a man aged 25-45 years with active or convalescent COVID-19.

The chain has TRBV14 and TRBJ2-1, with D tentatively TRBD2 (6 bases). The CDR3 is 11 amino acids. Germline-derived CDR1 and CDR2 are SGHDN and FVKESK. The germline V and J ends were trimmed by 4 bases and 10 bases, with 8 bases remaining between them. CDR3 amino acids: CASSRGIEQFF. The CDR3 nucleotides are TGTGCCAGCAGCCGCGGGATCGAGCAGTTCTTC. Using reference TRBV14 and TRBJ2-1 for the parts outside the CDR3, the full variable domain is EAGVTQFPSHSVIEKGQTVTLRCDPISGHDNLYWYRRVMGKEIKFLLHFVKESKQDESGMPNNRFLAERTGGTYSTLKVQPAELEDSGVYFCASSRGIEQFFGPGTRLTVL.

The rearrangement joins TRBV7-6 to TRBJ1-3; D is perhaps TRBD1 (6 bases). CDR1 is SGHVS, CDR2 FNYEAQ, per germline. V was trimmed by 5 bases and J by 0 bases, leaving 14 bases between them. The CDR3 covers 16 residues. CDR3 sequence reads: CASSPRQGFSGNTIYF. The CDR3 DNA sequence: TGTGCCAGCAGCCCTAGGCAGGGGTTCTCTGGAAACACCATATATTTT. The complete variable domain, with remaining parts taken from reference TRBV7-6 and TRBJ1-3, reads GAGVSQSPRYKVTKRGQDVALRCDPISGHVSLYWYRQALGQGPEFLTYFNYEAQQDKSGLPNDRFSAERPEGSISTLTIQRTEQRDSAMYRCASSPRQGFSGNTIYFGEGSWLTVV.

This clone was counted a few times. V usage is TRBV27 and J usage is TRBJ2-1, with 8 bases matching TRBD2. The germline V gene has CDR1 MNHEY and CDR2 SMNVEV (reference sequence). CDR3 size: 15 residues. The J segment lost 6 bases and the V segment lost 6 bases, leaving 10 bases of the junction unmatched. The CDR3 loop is CASSSGGAGLNEQFF. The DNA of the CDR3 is TGTGCCAGCAGCTCGGGGGGGGCCGGCCTCAATGAGCAGTTCTTC.

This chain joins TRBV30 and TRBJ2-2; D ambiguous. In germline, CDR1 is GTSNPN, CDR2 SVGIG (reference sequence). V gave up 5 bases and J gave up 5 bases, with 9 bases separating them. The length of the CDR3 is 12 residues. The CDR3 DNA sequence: TGTGCCTGGTTCTCCGGGACCGGGGAGCTGTTTTTT. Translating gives CAWFSGTGELFF.

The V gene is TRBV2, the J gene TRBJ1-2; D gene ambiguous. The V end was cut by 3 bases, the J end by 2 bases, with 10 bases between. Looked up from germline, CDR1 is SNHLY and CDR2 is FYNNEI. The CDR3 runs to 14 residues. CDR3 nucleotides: TGTGCCAGCAGTGAGGAGACCCTAAACTATGGCTACACCTTC. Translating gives CASSEETLNYGYTF.

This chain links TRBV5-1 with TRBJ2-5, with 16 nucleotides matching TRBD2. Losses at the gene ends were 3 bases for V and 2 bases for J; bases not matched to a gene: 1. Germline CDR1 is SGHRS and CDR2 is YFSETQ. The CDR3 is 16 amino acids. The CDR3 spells CASSSGLAGGQETQYF. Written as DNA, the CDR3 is TGCGCCAGCAGCTCGGGACTAGCGGGAGGGCAAGAGACCCAGTACTTC.

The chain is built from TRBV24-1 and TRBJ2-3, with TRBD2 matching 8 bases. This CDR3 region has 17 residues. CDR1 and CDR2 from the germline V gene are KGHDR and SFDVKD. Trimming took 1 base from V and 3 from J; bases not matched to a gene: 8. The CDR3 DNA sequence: TGTGCCACCAGTGATTTATCAGCGGGAGATACGACAGATACGCAGTATTTT. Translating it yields CATSDLSAGDTTDTQYF.

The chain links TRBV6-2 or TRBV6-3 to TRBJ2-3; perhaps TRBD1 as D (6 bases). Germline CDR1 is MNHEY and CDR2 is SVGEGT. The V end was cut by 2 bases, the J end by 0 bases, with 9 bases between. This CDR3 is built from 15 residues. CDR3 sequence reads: CASSYGGGSTDTQYF. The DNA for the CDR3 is TGTGCCAGCAGTTACGGGGGCGGGAGCACAGATACGCAGTATTTT.

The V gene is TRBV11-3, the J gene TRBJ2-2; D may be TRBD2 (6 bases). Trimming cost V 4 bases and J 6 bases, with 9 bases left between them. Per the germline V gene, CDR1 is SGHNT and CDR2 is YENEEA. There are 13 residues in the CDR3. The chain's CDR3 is CASSSDYSGELFF. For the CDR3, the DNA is TGTGCCAGCAGCTCGGACTACTCCGGGGAGCTGTTTTTT.

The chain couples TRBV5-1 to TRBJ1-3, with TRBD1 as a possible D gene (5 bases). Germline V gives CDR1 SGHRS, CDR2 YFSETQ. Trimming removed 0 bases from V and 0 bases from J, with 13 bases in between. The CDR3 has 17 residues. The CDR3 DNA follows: TGCGCCAGCAGCTTGGTAGGGGCGGACCTCTCTGGAAACACCATATATTTT. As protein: CASSLVGADLSGNTIYF.

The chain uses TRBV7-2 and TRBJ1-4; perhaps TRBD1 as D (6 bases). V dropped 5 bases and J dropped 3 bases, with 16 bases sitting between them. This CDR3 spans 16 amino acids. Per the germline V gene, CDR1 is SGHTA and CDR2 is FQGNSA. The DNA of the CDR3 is TGTGCCAGCAGCGCAAACCAGGGGTTGTCTAATGAAAAACTGTTTTTT. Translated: CASSANQGLSNEKLFF.

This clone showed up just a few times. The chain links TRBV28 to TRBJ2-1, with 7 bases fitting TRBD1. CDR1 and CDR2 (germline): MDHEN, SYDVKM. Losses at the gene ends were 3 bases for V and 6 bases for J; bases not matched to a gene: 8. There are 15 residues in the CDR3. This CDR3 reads CASSLRTGHANEQFF. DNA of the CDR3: TGTGCCAGCAGTTTGAGGACAGGTCACGCCAATGAGCAGTTCTTC.

The CDR3 protein is CASSLFYGYTF. The CDR3 DNA reads as TGTGCCAGTAGCCTATTTTATGGCTACACCTTC. The chain is built from TRBV19 and TRBJ1-2; no firm D call. The CDR3 totals 11 residues. The germline V and J ends were trimmed by 6 bases and 5 bases, with 7 bases remaining between them. The germline V gene has CDR1 LNHDA and CDR2 SQIVND (reference sequence).

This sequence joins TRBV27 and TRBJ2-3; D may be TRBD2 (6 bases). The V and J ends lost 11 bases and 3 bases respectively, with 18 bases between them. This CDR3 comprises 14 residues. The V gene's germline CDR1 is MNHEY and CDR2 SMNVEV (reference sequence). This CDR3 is CAASALAQTDTQYF. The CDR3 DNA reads TGTGCCGCCTCTGCGCTAGCGCAGACAGATACGCAGTATTTT.

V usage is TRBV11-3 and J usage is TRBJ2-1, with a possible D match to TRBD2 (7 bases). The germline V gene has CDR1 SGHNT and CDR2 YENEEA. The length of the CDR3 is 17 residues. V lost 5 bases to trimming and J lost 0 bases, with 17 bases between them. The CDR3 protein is CASSSGAGAVSYNEQFF. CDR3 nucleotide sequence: TGTGCCAGCAGCAGCGGGGCGGGGGCCGTCTCCTACAATGAGCAGTTCTTC.

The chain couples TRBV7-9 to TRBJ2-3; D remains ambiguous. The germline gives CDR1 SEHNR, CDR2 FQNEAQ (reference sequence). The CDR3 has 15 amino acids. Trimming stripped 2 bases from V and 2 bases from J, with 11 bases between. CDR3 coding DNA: TGTGCCAGCAGCTTAAGTGTCAGACACACAGATACGCAGTATTTT. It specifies CASSLSVRHTDTQYF. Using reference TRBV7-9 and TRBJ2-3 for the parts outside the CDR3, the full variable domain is DTGVSQNPRHKITKRGQNVTFRCDPISEHNRLYWYRQTLGQGPEFLTYFQNEAQLEKSRLLSDRFSAERPKGSFSTLEIQRTEQGDSAMYLCASSLSVRHTDTQYFGPGTRLTVL.

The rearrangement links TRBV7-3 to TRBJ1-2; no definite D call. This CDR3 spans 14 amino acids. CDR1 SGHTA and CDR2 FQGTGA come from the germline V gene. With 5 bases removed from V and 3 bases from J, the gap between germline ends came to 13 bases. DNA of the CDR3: TGTGCCAGCAGCCCACAGCCGGAGGACTATGGCTACACCTTC. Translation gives CASSPQPEDYGYTF.

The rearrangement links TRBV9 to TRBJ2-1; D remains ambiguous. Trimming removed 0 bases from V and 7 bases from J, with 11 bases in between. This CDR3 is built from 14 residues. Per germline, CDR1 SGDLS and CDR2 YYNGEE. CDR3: CASSVGTLMNEQFF. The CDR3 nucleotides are TGTGCCAGCAGCGTAGGCACATTGATGAATGAGCAGTTCTTC.

The CDR3 bases are TGTGCCTTTGGAGGGAGGAACACTGAAGCTTTCTTT. It yields the protein CAFGGRNTEAFF. J is TRBJ1-1 and V is TRBV7-9; D unclear. Per germline, CDR1 SEHNR and CDR2 FQNEAQ (reference sequence). CDR3 size: 12 residues. Trimming took off 11 bases at V and 1 base at J, with 11 bases between the two ends.

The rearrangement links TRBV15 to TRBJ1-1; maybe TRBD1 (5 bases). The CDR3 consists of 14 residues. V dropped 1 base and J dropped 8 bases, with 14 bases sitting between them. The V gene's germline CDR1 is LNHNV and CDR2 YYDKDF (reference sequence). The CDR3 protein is CATSRVWRGDEAFF. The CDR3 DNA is TGTGCCACCAGCAGAGTATGGAGGGGCGACGAAGCTTTCTTT.

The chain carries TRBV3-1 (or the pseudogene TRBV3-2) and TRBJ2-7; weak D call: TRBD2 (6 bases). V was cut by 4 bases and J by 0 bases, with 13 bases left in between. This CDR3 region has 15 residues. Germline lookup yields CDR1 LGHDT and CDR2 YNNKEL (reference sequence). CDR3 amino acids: CASSPSRGVSYEQYF. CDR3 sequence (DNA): TGTGCCAGCAGCCCCAGCCGCGGGGTCTCCTACGAGCAGTACTTC.

The DNA of the CDR3 is TGTGCCAGCAGTGAAGGTGACCCAGGTGGGTCAGGGTCGAGATCCTCCTACGAGCAGTACTTC. This gives the protein CASSEGDPGGSGSRSSYEQYF. The chain joins TRBV2 to TRBJ2-7; tentative D call: TRBD1 (5 bases). The germline CDR1 and CDR2 sequences are SNHLY and FYNNEI. The CDR3 consists of 21 residues. The germline V and J ends were trimmed by 1 base and 0 bases, with 28 bases remaining between them.

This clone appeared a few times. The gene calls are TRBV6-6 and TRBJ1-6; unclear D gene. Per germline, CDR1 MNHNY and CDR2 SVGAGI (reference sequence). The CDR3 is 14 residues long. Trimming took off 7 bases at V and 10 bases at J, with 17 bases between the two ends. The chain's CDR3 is CASNPALGSSPLHF. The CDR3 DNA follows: TGTGCCAGCAACCCAGCGTTAGGTAGCTCACCCCTCCACTTT.

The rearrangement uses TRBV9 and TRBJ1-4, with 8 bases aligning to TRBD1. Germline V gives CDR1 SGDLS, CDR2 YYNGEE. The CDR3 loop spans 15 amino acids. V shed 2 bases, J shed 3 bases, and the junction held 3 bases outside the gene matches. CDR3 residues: CASSVRGLANEKLFF. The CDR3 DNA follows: TGTGCCAGCAGCGTCAGGGGGCTTGCTAATGAAAAACTGTTTTTT.

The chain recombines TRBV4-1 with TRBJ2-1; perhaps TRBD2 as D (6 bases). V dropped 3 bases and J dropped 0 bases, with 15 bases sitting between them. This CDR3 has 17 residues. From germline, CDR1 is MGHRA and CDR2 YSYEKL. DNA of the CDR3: TGCGCCAGCAGCCAGCGGGACTCTATGAGCTCCTACAATGAGCAGTTCTTC. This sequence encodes CASSQRDSMSSYNEQFF.

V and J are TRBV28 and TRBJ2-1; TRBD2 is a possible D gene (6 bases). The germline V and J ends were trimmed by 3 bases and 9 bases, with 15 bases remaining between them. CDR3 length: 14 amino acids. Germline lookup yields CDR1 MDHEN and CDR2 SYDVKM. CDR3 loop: CASSFDGSSSEQFF. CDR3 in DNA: TGTGCCAGCAGTTTTGACGGGAGTAGTTCTGAGCAGTTCTTC.

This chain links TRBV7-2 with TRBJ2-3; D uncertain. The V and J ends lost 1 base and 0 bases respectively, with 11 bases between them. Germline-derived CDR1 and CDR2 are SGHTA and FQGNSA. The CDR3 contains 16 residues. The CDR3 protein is CASSLVPFSSTDTQYF. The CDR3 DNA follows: TGTGCCAGCAGCTTAGTCCCTTTTTCTAGCACAGATACGCAGTATTTT. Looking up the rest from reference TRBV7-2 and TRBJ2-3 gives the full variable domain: GAGVSQSPSNKVTEKGKDVELRCDPISGHTALYWYRQSLGQGLEFLIYFQGNSAPDKSGLPSDRFSAERTGGSVSTLTIQRTQQEDSAVYLCASSLVPFSSTDTQYFGPGTRLTVL.

CDR3 sequence reads: CASSPVANQPQHF. The DNA of the CDR3 is TGTGCCAGCAGCCCAGTGGCCAATCAGCCCCAGCATTTT. The chain links TRBV11-3 to TRBJ1-5; no definite D call. V lost 5 bases and J lost 3, with 8 bases in between. Germline V CDR1 and CDR2: SGHNT, YENEEA. The CDR3 loop spans 13 amino acids. Full variable domain (remainder filled in from reference TRBV11-3 and TRBJ1-5): EAGVVQSPRYKIIEKKQPVAFWCNPISGHNTLYWYLQNLGQGPELLIRYENEEAVDDSQLPKDRFSAERLKGVDSTLKIQPAELGDSAVYLCASSPVANQPQHFGDGTRLSIL.

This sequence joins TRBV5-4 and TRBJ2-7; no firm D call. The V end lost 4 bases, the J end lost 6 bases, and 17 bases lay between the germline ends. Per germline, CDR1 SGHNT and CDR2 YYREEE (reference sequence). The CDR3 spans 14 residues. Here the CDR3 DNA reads TGTGCCAGCAGCATCTCCCCTAGGTCGGGCGAGCAGTACTTC. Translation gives CASSISPRSGEQYF.

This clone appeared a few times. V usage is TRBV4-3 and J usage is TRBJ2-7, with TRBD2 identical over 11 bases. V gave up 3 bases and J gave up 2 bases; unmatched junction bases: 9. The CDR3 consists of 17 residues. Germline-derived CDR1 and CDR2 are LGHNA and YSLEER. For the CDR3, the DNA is TGCGCCAGCAGCCAGGTACTAGCGGGAGTGGGAACCTACGAGCAGTACTTC. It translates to CASSQVLAGVGTYEQYF.

The CDR3 bases are TGTGCCAGCAGCCACCCCCCGTGGGGGCGCATGAACACTGAAGCTTTCTTT. Residues: CASSHPPWGRMNTEAFF. The chain couples TRBV5-8 to TRBJ1-1; possibly TRBD1 for D (6 bases). CDR3 length equals 17 residues. Trimming cost V 4 bases and J 0 bases, with 19 bases left between them. CDR1 and CDR2 (germline): SGHTS, YDEGEE.

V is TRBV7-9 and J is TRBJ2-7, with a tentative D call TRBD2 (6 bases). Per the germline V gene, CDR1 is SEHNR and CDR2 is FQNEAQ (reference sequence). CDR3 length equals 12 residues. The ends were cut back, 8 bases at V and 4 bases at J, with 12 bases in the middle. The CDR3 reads CASRGTRYEQYF. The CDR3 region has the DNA TGTGCCAGCCGCGGGACGCGGTACGAGCAGTACTTC.